The clone carrying this TCR beta chain was detected ten times or more. What it recognizes is unknown. For repertoire sequencing, the TCR beta CDR3 regions were amplified from RNA transcripts. In the first round, RT-PCR was carried out with HTBI primers, and a multiplex PCR formed the second round. MiXCR was run by TCRdb on the multiplex PCR reads, yielding one entry per CDR3 protein. The sample has around 400,000 distinct CDR3 sequences, around 18% seen once. With 0 bases clipped from V and 0 bases from J, the junction kept 6 bases outside the gene matches. Germline CDR1 reads SGDLS; CDR2 reads YYNGEE. This CDR3 region has 17 residues. The study excluded patients with other autoimmune diseases, uncontrolled infections, pregnancy or lactation. These data belong to a study of Graves' ophthalmopathy and Graves' hyperthyroidism. General study findings and limits: The blood repertoire also included most expanded thyroid clonotypes above 0.001 frequency.

The V gene is TRBV9, the J gene TRBJ1-3; TRBD1 agrees at 7 bases. This clonotype was obtained from a woman in her late teens or twenties with Graves' ophthalmopathy. The sequenced material came from peripheral blood. CDR3 sequence reads: CASSVGQGQSSGNTIYF. CDR3 DNA: TGTGCCAGCAGCGTAGGACAGGGACAGAGCTCTGGAAACACCATATATTTT.